This T cell receptor beta chain was captured by sequencing in a study of glioma-infiltrating T cells after dendritic cell vaccination. Study summary: Treatment, given 2003 to 2012, was autologous tumor lysate-pulsed dendritic cell vaccination. Monocyte-derived dendritic cells, cultured about 7 days with IL-4 and GM-CSF, were pulsed with autologous tumor lysate. Study outcomes and limitations: Only a small number of patients had complete blood and tumor samples.

Only one count was recorded for this clone. The antigen remains undetermined. The protocol was immunoSEQ multiplex PCR, while the TCRdb copy is restricted to in-frame clones and leaves out a portion. Of fewer than 45,000 clones listed, approximately 84% were seen once; the top ten hold less than 8.5%. This specimen consisted of blood, obtained before dendritic cell vaccination. The receptor's source is a human donor with glioblastoma.

CDR3 residues: CASSEGGQRFEQFF. Here the CDR3 DNA reads TGCGCCAGCAGTGAGGGGGGCCAGAGATTTGAGCAGTTCTTC. V is TRBV10-2 and J is TRBJ2-1; tentative D call: TRBD1 (6 bases). The CDR3 covers 14 residues. Germline assignment: CDR1 WSHSY and CDR2 SAAADI. V dropped 2 bases and J dropped 9 bases, with 14 bases sitting between them.